The 30 T cell receptor beta chains given below trace back to one sample, sequenced in a study of CD8+CD57+ T cells in acquired aplastic anemia. Individuals selected for sequencing had exhibited CD8+CD57+ cell expansion on flow cytometry. According to the study, genomic DNA was the template for TCR beta VDJ and CDR3 profiling. Using its own MiXCR run on the reads, TCRdb lists one record per CDR3 protein. Of under 250,000 distinct CDR3 sequences in the sample, 47% were seen once. Sequenced material: sorted CD4+, CD8+, or CD8+CD57+ T cells (not recorded which) from PBMCs. The receptors come from a human donor with aplastic anemia.

The chain uses TRBV7-7 and TRBJ2-5, with 10 positions matching TRBD2. From germline, CDR1 is SSHAT and CDR2 FNYEAQ (reference sequence). CDR3 length equals 14 residues. Unmatched junction bases numbered 3, after V lost 5 bases and J lost 3 bases. CDR3 DNA sequence: TGTGCCAGCAGCGCAGGGACTAGCGAAGAGACCCAGTACTTC. It encodes CASSAGTSEETQYF.

The V gene is TRBV19, the J gene TRBJ1-2; no clear D gene. Germline loops: CDR1 LNHDA, CDR2 SQIVND (reference sequence). V was pared by 9 bases and J by 8 bases, with 22 bases between. This CDR3 spans 14 amino acids. CDR3 nucleotides: TGTGCCAGCGAGGGCAGAGGGCGCGTAGTGGGCTACACCTTC. Translating gives CASEGRGRVVGYTF.

Remarks on this clonotype: The CDR3 carries no conserved terminal phenylalanine or tryptophan, so it likely arises from a read error. The rearrangement uses TRBV7-9 and TRBJ2-3, with 8 nucleotides matching TRBD1. The CDR3 totals 16 residues. Germline CDR1 reads SEHNR; CDR2 reads FQNEAQ (reference sequence). J lost 3 bases, V lost 1 base, and 6 bases had no gene match. The CDR3 bases are TGTGCCAGCAGCTTAGGGGACAGGAGTAGAACAGATACGCAGTATCTT. As protein: CASSLGDRSRTDTQYL.

This clonotype was seen a handful of times. This rearrangement joins TRBV27 to TRBJ2-7, with 7 positions matching TRBD2. The V gene end was trimmed by 2 bases and the J gene end by 4 bases; junction bases not matched to a gene: 5. Germline loops: CDR1 MNHEY, CDR2 SMNVEV (reference sequence). The CDR3 is made up of 14 amino acids. DNA for the CDR3: TGTGCCAGCAGTTTAGGGAGGGCCGGGTACGAGCAGTACTTC. Amino acid sequence: CASSLGRAGYEQYF.

The gene calls are TRBV14 and TRBJ2-1; 7 bases line up with TRBD2. The CDR3 has 12 amino acids. CDR1 and CDR2 (germline): SGHDN, FVKESK. V dropped 5 bases and J dropped 9; count of bases not matched to a gene: 4. The CDR3 DNA follows: TGTGCCAGCAGCGGGAGGGCCACTGAGCAGTTCTTC. Translated: CASSGRATEQFF. Combining the CDR3 with reference TRBV14 and TRBJ2-1 gives the whole variable domain EAGVTQFPSHSVIEKGQTVTLRCDPISGHDNLYWYRRVMGKEIKFLLHFVKESKQDESGMPNNRFLAERTGGTYSTLKVQPAELEDSGVYFCASSGRATEQFFGPGTRLTVL.

The chain combines TRBV25-1 with TRBJ2-5; D unclear. This CDR3 has 16 amino acids. Germline-derived CDR1 and CDR2 are MGHDK and SYGVNS. V gave up 1 base and J gave up 5 bases, with 17 bases separating them. The CDR3 sequence is CASSESYTLGRETQYF. The CDR3 DNA reads as TGTGCCAGCAGTGAATCCTACACACTGGGTCGGGAGACCCAGTACTTC.

The chain recombines TRBV6-2 or TRBV6-3 with TRBJ1-6; D unclear. The V end was cut by 3 bases, the J end by 7 bases, with 13 bases between. The CDR3 sequence is 15 residues long. Germline V gene sequence: CDR1 MNHEY, CDR2 SVGEGT. Written as DNA, the CDR3 is TGTGCCAGCAGTTATTTGGGGAGTGGAAATTCACCCCTCCACTTT. Translation gives CASSYLGSGNSPLHF.

The J gene is TRBJ2-3, the V gene TRBV7-2; D remains ambiguous. The germline V gene has CDR1 SGHTA and CDR2 FQGNSA. V lost 2 bases, J lost 6 bases, and 9 bases lay in between. The CDR3 is 13 residues long. The CDR3 here is CASSLMLSDTQYF. CDR3 nucleotide sequence: TGTGCCAGCAGCTTAATGCTTTCCGATACGCAGTATTTT.

This clonotype was recorded a few times. V gene TRBV11-2 combines with J gene TRBJ2-2; 13 nucleotides align to TRBD2. Germline V gene data show CDR1 as SGHAT and CDR2 as FQNNGV. The CDR3 length is 19 residues. Germline trimming cut 3 bases from V and 3 bases from J; bases unmatched to any gene: 10. The CDR3 nucleotides read TGTGCCAGCAGCTTGGAGATGACTAGCGGGGGGAGGGACACCGGGGAGCTGTTTTTT. This translates into CASSLEMTSGGRDTGELFF.

The rearrangement uses TRBV7-6 and TRBJ1-4, with a weak D call TRBD1 (5 bases). Germline V gene lookup returns CDR1 SGHVS and CDR2 FNYEAQ. Trimming cost V 8 bases and J 7 bases, with 20 bases left between them. The CDR3 sequence is 15 residues long. The CDR3, as DNA: TGTGCCAGCCGACCTAAGGGGCGTATTGGTGAAAAACTGTTTTTT. It specifies CASRPKGRIGEKLFF. The full variable domain, with the rest looked up from reference TRBV7-6 and TRBJ1-4, is GAGVSQSPRYKVTKRGQDVALRCDPISGHVSLYWYRQALGQGPEFLTYFNYEAQQDKSGLPNDRFSAERPEGSISTLTIQRTEQRDSAMYRCASRPKGRIGEKLFFGSGTQLSVL.

The CDR3 DNA follows: TGTGCCAGCAGCGGCACCCTAGCGGGAGGCAATGAGCAGTTCTTC. It translates to CASSGTLAGGNEQFF. The rearrangement links TRBV7-2 to TRBJ2-1, with 11 bases identical to TRBD2. V gave up 5 bases and J gave up 6 bases; unmatched junction bases: 6. Germline CDR1 SGHTA, CDR2 FQGNSA. This CDR3 has 15 amino acids.

This chain connects TRBV7-3 to TRBJ2-1, with 9 bases that match TRBD2. Germline CDR1 SGHTA, CDR2 FQGTGA. The CDR3 covers 15 residues. The V gene end was trimmed by 1 base and the J gene end by 8 bases; junction bases not matched to a gene: 6. CDR3 protein: CASSLSGGGADEQFF. CDR3 DNA sequence: TGTGCCAGCAGCTTAAGTGGCGGGGGGGCAGATGAGCAGTTCTTC.

This clonotype was observed a handful of times. The gene calls are TRBV4-3 and TRBJ2-3; D gene ambiguous. Trimming shortened V by 3 bases and J by 2 bases, and 15 bases separated the two germline ends. CDR3 length equals 16 residues. CDR1 and CDR2 from the germline V gene are LGHNA and YSLEER. The CDR3 reads CASSHDLKGSTDTQYF. CDR3 DNA sequence: TGCGCCAGCAGCCACGATCTCAAGGGTTCCACAGATACGCAGTATTTT.

This clonotype came up many times. CDR3 region: CASSPRTGGSGNTIYF. The CDR3 region has the DNA TGTGCCAGTAGTCCTCGGACAGGGGGCTCTGGAAACACCATATATTTT. The chain carries TRBV19 and TRBJ1-3; 10 bases map to TRBD1. From germline, CDR1 is LNHDA and CDR2 SQIVND (reference sequence). The junction had 4 bases not matched to a gene; V was cut back by 5 bases and J by 0 bases. The CDR3 covers 16 residues.

This rearrangement joins TRBV7-2 to TRBJ2-7, with D possibly being TRBD2 (6 bases). CDR1 is SGHTA, CDR2 FQGNSA, per germline. V lost 0 bases to trimming and J lost 4 bases, with 13 bases between them. This CDR3 is 15 amino acids long. CDR3: CASSLAATGVYEQYF. The CDR3 DNA is TGTGCCAGCAGCTTAGCGGCGACGGGGGTGTACGAGCAGTACTTC. The variable domain in full, completed from reference TRBV7-2 and TRBJ2-7, reads GAGVSQSPSNKVTEKGKDVELRCDPISGHTALYWYRQSLGQGLEFLIYFQGNSAPDKSGLPSDRFSAERTGGSVSTLTIQRTQQEDSAVYLCASSLAATGVYEQYFGPGTRLTVT.

This clonotype has just a few counts. V gene TRBV7-8 combines with J gene TRBJ1-2; D uncertain. Per germline, CDR1 SGHVS and CDR2 FQNEAQ. Trimming pared 7 bases from V and 5 bases from J, leaving 17 bases between. The CDR3 has 14 residues. DNA of the CDR3: TGTGCCAGCACTGCTGGGGAGAATAGATATGGCTACACCTTC. It specifies CASTAGENRYGYTF.

This rearrangement joins TRBV29-1 to TRBJ2-7; 11 positions agree with TRBD2. The CDR3 is 16 amino acids. Trimming took 1 base from V and 3 from J; bases not matched to a gene: 8. Germline V gene lookup returns CDR1 SQVTM and CDR2 ANQGSEA. The CDR3 DNA sequence: TGCAGCGTTGAAGGTCGGGCTAGCGGGAGGATCTACGAGCAGTACTTC. Translated: CSVEGRASGRIYEQYF.

This chain joins TRBV20-1 and TRBJ1-1, with D hard to call. V was cut by 5 bases and J by 0 bases, with 10 bases left in between. The CDR3 is 13 residues long. Per the germline V gene, CDR1 is DFQATT and CDR2 is SNEGSKA (reference sequence). The CDR3 nucleotides are TGCAGTGCTCGGGATATTATGAACACTGAAGCTTTCTTT. Protein: CSARDIMNTEAFF.

The chain links TRBV29-1 to TRBJ1-1, with 8 positions matching TRBD1. Germline CDR1 SQVTM, CDR2 ANQGSEA. V dropped 5 bases and J dropped 4; count of bases not matched to a gene: 6. The CDR3 is 13 amino acids. The CDR3 nucleotides are TGCAGCGTTCGGGACAGGAACCCCACTGAAGCTTTCTTT. Its translation: CSVRDRNPTEAFF.

This clonotype was seen more than once but under ten times. The J gene is TRBJ2-3, the V gene TRBV4-2; TRBD1 might be the D (6 bases). This CDR3 is built from 16 residues. Germline CDR1 is LGHNA and CDR2 is YNFKEQ. V was clipped by 4 bases and J by 6 bases, with 20 bases between them. The CDR3 spells CASSPRAGALPDTQYF. The CDR3 nucleotides are TGTGCCAGCAGCCCGCGGGCAGGGGCTCTTCCGGATACGCAGTATTTT.

This clonotype has a count of ten or more. The chain joins TRBV5-6 to TRBJ2-5, with D unclear. The germline V and J ends were trimmed by 2 bases and 5 bases, with 13 bases remaining between them. The CDR3 extends over 14 amino acids. CDR1 and CDR2 from the germline V gene are SGHDT and YYEEEE. The chain's CDR3 is CASSLAAAEETQYF. In nucleotides, the CDR3 is TGTGCCAGCAGCTTAGCCGCAGCCGAGGAGACCCAGTACTTC.

This clonotype was seen more than once but under ten times. The DNA for the CDR3 is TGTGCCAGCAGTTTCGGAGCTTCCCTGCAGTTCTTC. It encodes CASSFGASLQFF. The V and J genes are TRBV28 and TRBJ2-1; D unclear. Germline-derived CDR1 and CDR2 are MDHEN and SYDVKM. V was shortened by 3 bases and J by 12 bases, with 12 bases between the two germline ends. The CDR3 sequence is 12 residues long.

This clonotype has ten or more counts. V gene TRBV9 combines with J gene TRBJ2-7, with 8 nucleotides matching TRBD2. Germline-derived CDR1 and CDR2 are SGDLS and YYNGEE. The J segment lost 4 bases and the V segment lost 0 bases, leaving 6 bases of the junction unmatched. This CDR3 spans 15 amino acids. The CDR3 region is CASSVDPGGPYEQYF. As DNA, the CDR3 is TGTGCCAGCAGCGTAGACCCGGGAGGGCCATACGAGCAGTACTTC.

This clonotype was found many times. The J gene is TRBJ1-2, the V gene TRBV25-1; 8 positions match TRBD1. The CDR3 runs 17 residues. After removal of 1 base from V and 4 bases from J, the junction contained 11 bases not matched to a gene. CDR1 and CDR2 (germline): MGHDK, SYGVNS. Written as DNA, the CDR3 is TGTGCCAGCAGTGAATTTTCTCCCGGGACAGGCCCCTATGGCTACACCTTC. This sequence encodes CASSEFSPGTGPYGYTF.

The chain carries TRBV9 and TRBJ2-7; D unclear. The DNA end lines up better with TRBJ2-1; the J call may be wrong. The CDR3 spans 14 residues. Germline V gene sequence: CDR1 SGDLS, CDR2 YYNGEE. CDR3 region: CASSVTARYNEQFF. CDR3 nucleotide sequence: TGTGCCAGCAGTGTAACAGCGAGATACAATGAGCAGTTCTTC.

Details on this clonotype: This likely comes from a read error, as the CDR3 has no conserved phenylalanine or tryptophan at its end. The chain has TRBV20-1 and TRBJ1-4; TRBD1 might be the D (5 bases). Germline V gene lookup returns CDR1 DFQATT and CDR2 SNEGSKA (reference sequence). This CDR3 contains 14 residues. The V gene lost 1 base and the J gene lost 4 bases, with 10 bases spanning the gap. CDR3 sequence: CSARVGGSNEKLFS. CDR3 sequence (DNA): TGCAGTGCTAGAGTTGGGGGGAGTAATGAAAAACTGTTTTCT.

This clonotype has a count of ten or more. The J gene is TRBJ1-2, the V gene TRBV19, with D perhaps TRBD1 (6 bases). With 3 bases removed from V and 4 bases from J, the gap between germline ends came to 12 bases. Germline V CDR1 and CDR2: LNHDA, SQIVND (reference sequence). The CDR3 runs to 14 residues. CDR3 protein: CASSIEDRPYGYTF. The CDR3 coding sequence is TGTGCCAGTAGTATCGAGGACAGACCCTATGGCTACACCTTC.

CDR3 DNA sequence: TGCAGTGCTAGAGATGCGGGGGGGAGCTCTGGGGCCAACGTCCTGACTTTC. Translated: CSARDAGGSSGANVLTF. This chain uses TRBV20-1 with TRBJ2-6, with 9 bases that match TRBD2. CDR3 length: 17 residues. Germline V gene sequence: CDR1 DFQATT, CDR2 SNEGSKA (reference sequence). V gave up 0 bases and J gave up 0 bases; unmatched junction bases: 3.

This chain links TRBV7-9 with TRBJ1-1, with D perhaps TRBD1 (5 bases). CDR1 is SEHNR and CDR2 is FQNEAQ in the germline V gene (reference sequence). This CDR3 has 16 residues. Trimming took off 4 bases at V and 2 bases at J, with 17 bases between the two ends. CDR3 coding DNA: TGTGCCAGCAGCTCCATTCTTGGGACGGGAAACACTGAAGCTTTCTTT. Its translation is CASSSILGTGNTEAFF.

This clonotype has a handful of counts. V gene TRBV4-1 combines with J gene TRBJ2-7; D possibly corresponds to TRBD1 (6 bases). Trimming pared 4 bases from V and 3 bases from J, leaving 16 bases between. The CDR3 is 15 residues long. CDR1 and CDR2 from the germline V gene are MGHRA and YSYEKL. Written as DNA, the CDR3 is TGCGCCAGCAGCCTAGTGTCGGGACAAATCTACGAGCAGTACTTC. This encodes CASSLVSGQIYEQYF.